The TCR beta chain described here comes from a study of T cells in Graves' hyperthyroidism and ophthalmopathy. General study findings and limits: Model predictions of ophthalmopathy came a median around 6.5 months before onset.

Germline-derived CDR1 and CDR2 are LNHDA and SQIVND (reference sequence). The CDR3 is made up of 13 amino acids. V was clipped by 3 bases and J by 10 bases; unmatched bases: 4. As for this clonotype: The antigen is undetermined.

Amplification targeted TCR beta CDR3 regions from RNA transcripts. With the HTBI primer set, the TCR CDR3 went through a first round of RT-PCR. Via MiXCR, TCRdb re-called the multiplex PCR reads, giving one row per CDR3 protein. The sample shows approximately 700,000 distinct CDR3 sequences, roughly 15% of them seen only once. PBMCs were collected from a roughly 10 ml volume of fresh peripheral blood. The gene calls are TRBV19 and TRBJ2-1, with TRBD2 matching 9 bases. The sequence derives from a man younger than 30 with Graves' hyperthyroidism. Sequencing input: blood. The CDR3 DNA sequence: TGTGCCAGTAGTATCCATACTAGCGGGGAGCAGTTCTTC. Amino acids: CASSIHTSGEQFF. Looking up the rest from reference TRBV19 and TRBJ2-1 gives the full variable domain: DGGITQSPKYLFRKEGQNVTLSCEQNLNHDAMYWYRQDPGQGLRLIYYSQIVNDFQKGDIAEGYSVSREKKESFPLTVTSAQKNPTAFYLCASSIHTSGEQFFGPGTRLTVL.